This T cell receptor beta chain was profiled in a study of blood T cell repertoires in COVID-19. Background on the study: Sources were T cells, B-cell-depleted T cells, or PBMCs; the material itself was cDNA or gDNA.

Categorization into cohorts depended on clinical history that participants reported. Germline V lookup: CDR1 SQVTM, CDR2 ANQGSEA. CDR3 length equals 14 residues. Deletions cut 4 bases from V and 4 bases from J, with 11 bases between. Under the authors' procedure: The authors estimated nucleated cell counts from reference gene primer amplification. The table came from immunoSEQ multiplex PCR; TCRdb's copy has only in-frame clones and leaves some out. V, J and clone size were drawn from that table, and D and trimming were deduced from the DNA. The data hold a few hundred thousand clones, with around 90% observed a single time.

The sequenced sample consisted of PBMCs or T cells enriched from blood (not recorded which). The J gene is TRBJ2-6, the V gene TRBV29-1; D may be TRBD1 (5 bases). This sequence was found in a human donor in a cohort exposed to, infected with or recovered from COVID-19 (not recorded which). The donor label of this sample is uncertain. CDR3 nucleotide sequence: TGCAGCGTTGCCAGGGAATCCGGGGCCAACGTCCTGACTTTC. Translated: CSVARESGANVLTF.